The 16 T cell receptor beta chains listed next were all sequenced from one sample in a study of blood T cell repertoires in COVID-19. Clones were read by immunoSEQ multiplex PCR, and TCRdb kept only the in-frame ones, dropping some. The sample includes 400,000 or so clones, about nine tenths seen only once; the top ten take about 0.6%. The specimen was PBMCs or T cells enriched from blood (not recorded which). The receptor set was obtained from a man between 18 and 35 years old who had recovered from COVID-19.

This chain uses TRBV3-1 (or the pseudogene TRBV3-2) with TRBJ1-5, with no clear D. The CDR3 contains 13 residues. Germline CDR1 and CDR2: LGHDT and YNNKEL (reference sequence). Deletions cut 2 bases from V and 5 bases from J, with 7 bases between. CDR3 protein: CASSQWTDQPQHF. CDR3 sequence (DNA): TGTGCCAGCAGCCAATGGACTGATCAGCCCCAGCATTTT.

This chain uses TRBV7-9 with TRBJ1-1; D uncertain. In germline, CDR1 is SEHNR, CDR2 FQNEAQ (reference sequence). V was cut by 5 bases and J by 10 bases, with 11 bases left in between. The CDR3 sequence is 11 residues long. The CDR3 is CASSPNYRAFF. The CDR3 DNA follows: TGTGCCAGCAGCCCAAATTATAGAGCTTTCTTT.

This clone was recorded once. This sequence joins TRBV10-3 and TRBJ1-2; no firm D call. The CDR3 covers 19 residues. The germline V gene encodes CDR1 ENHRY and CDR2 SYGVKD. Trimming took 4 bases from V and 0 from J, leaving 24 bases between them. CDR3 amino acids: CAISGFSPKRSNANYGYTF. The CDR3 nucleotides read TGTGCCATCAGTGGGTTCTCCCCTAAGCGGAGCAACGCTAACTATGGCTACACCTTC.

The chain joins TRBV3-1 (or the pseudogene TRBV3-2) to TRBJ1-1; D is uncertain. In germline, CDR1 is LGHDT, CDR2 YNNKEL (reference sequence). This CDR3 has 14 residues. V gave up 1 base and J gave up 4 bases, with 10 bases separating them. In DNA form, the CDR3 reads TGTGCCAGCAGCCAAGGTACACGCCCCACTGAAGCTTTCTTT. As protein: CASSQGTRPTEAFF.

This sequence joins TRBV5-1 and TRBJ2-7; D is possibly TRBD2 (6 bases). This CDR3 is built from 15 residues. From germline, CDR1 is SGHRS and CDR2 YFSETQ. V dropped 0 bases and J dropped 1 base, with 11 bases sitting between them. The CDR3 loop reads CASSLAGESSYEQYF. The CDR3 DNA sequence: TGCGCCAGCAGCTTGGCGGGGGAATCTTCCTACGAGCAGTACTTC.

The CDR3 spells CASSDRTSGDTGELFF. CDR3 sequence (DNA): TGTGCCAGCAGCGATCGGACTAGCGGAGACACCGGGGAGCTGTTTTTT. The rearrangement uses TRBV5-6 and TRBJ2-2; 10 nucleotides agree with TRBD2. J lost 3 bases, V lost 4 bases, and 6 bases had no gene match. The CDR3 totals 16 residues. CDR1 SGHDT and CDR2 YYEEEE come from the germline V gene. The complete variable domain, with remaining parts taken from reference TRBV5-6 and TRBJ2-2, reads DAGVTQSPTHLIKTRGQQVTLRCSPKSGHDTVSWYQQALGQGPQFIFQYYEEEERQRGNFPDRFSGHQFPNYSSELNVNALLLGDSALYLCASSDRTSGDTGELFFGEGSRLTVL.

The table lists this clone with a count of one. The rearrangement uses TRBV18 and TRBJ2-1, with TRBD2 matching over 11 bases. J was trimmed by 7 bases and V by 7 bases; bases with no gene match: 9. In germline, CDR1 is KGHSH, CDR2 LQKENI. The length of the CDR3 is 15 residues. The CDR3 loop reads CASFVAGGTGNEQFF. CDR3 in DNA: TGTGCCAGCTTCGTAGCGGGAGGGACGGGGAATGAGCAGTTCTTC.

The J gene is TRBJ1-5, the V gene TRBV2; D unresolved. The germline V gene encodes CDR1 SNHLY and CDR2 FYNNEI. Trimming took off 1 base at V and 6 bases at J, with 4 bases between the two ends. The CDR3 spans 12 residues. The CDR3 spells CASSEELQPQHF. The CDR3, as DNA: TGTGCCAGCAGTGAAGAGCTTCAGCCCCAGCATTTT.

V and J are TRBV19 and TRBJ2-5, with 8 bases matching TRBD1. The CDR3 covers 16 residues. The trim removed 3 bases at V and 4 bases at J, leaving 10 bases unmatched. Germline CDR1 reads LNHDA; CDR2 reads SQIVND (reference sequence). The CDR3: CASSIEQGARTETQYF. In nucleotides, the CDR3 is TGTGCCAGTAGTATCGAGCAGGGGGCGCGAACAGAGACCCAGTACTTC. Full variable domain (missing parts from reference TRBV19 and TRBJ2-5): DGGITQSPKYLFRKEGQNVTLSCEQNLNHDAMYWYRQDPGQGLRLIYYSQIVNDFQKGDIAEGYSVSREKKESFPLTVTSAQKNPTAFYLCASSIEQGARTETQYFGPGTRLLVL.

The CDR3 bases are TGTGCCAGCAGTACCCAAACGGGGGGCTACACCTTC. Translating gives CASSTQTGGYTF. This chain joins TRBV6-5 and TRBJ1-2; D is uncertain. Germline V gene sequence: CDR1 MNHEY, CDR2 SVGAGI. The CDR3 spans 12 residues. Between the trimmed V and J ends, which lost 5 bases and 8 bases, there was a span of 12 bases.

The rearrangement links TRBV7-9 to TRBJ1-1, with D possibly TRBD1 on 5 matching bases. Trimming stripped 5 bases from V and 7 bases from J, with 17 bases between. The germline V gene has CDR1 SEHNR and CDR2 FQNEAQ (reference sequence). This CDR3 is 14 amino acids long. In nucleotides, the CDR3 is TGTGCCAGCAGCCCCACCGCTGACAGAGATGAAGCTTTCTTT. It yields the protein CASSPTADRDEAFF.

The chain has TRBV2 and TRBJ2-2; unclear D gene. Trimming stripped 1 base from V and 0 bases from J, with 6 bases between. The V gene's germline CDR1 is SNHLY and CDR2 FYNNEI. The CDR3 is made up of 15 amino acids. CDR3 DNA: TGTGCCAGCAGTGAAGGTCCTACGAACACCGGGGAGCTGTTTTTT. As protein: CASSEGPTNTGELFF.

This rearrangement joins TRBV27 to TRBJ1-1; D uncertain. The CDR3 runs 13 residues. Trimming removed 3 bases at V and 8 bases at J, with 13 bases between. The germline V gene has CDR1 MNHEY and CDR2 SMNVEV (reference sequence). As DNA, the CDR3 is TGTGCCAGCAGTTTCACTATAAGGAAGGAAGCTTTCTTT. Translated: CASSFTIRKEAFF.

The CDR3 sequence: CASSPLAGTANTGELFF. The DNA for the CDR3 is TGTGCCAGCAGCCCCCTCGCCGGGACAGCGAACACCGGGGAGCTGTTTTTT. The V call is TRBV7-2, the J call TRBJ2-2; 7 nucleotides match TRBD1. Germline trimming cut 5 bases from V and 0 bases from J; bases unmatched to any gene: 9. The germline V gene encodes CDR1 SGHTA and CDR2 FQGNSA. This CDR3 is built from 17 residues.

This chain connects TRBV21-1 to TRBJ2-1; TRBD1, the table's D call, was not compared with the DNA. TRBV21-1 is flagged as a pseudogene. The CDR3 sequence is 14 residues long. CDR3 DNA sequence: TGTGCCAGCAGCAAGGGACAGGGTCCGCATGAGCAGTTCTTC. Its translation: CASSKGQGPHEQFF.

This clone was observed a few times. This CDR3 is also generated by other DNA sequences in the sample. The chain has TRBV9 and TRBJ1-1; no definite D call. V lost 0 bases to trimming and J lost 1 base, with 4 bases between them. The CDR3 length is 13 residues. The germline gives CDR1 SGDLS, CDR2 YYNGEE. The CDR3 coding sequence is TGTGCCAGCAGCGTAGGGAGGAACACTGAAGCTTTCTTT. As protein: CASSVGRNTEAFF. The full variable domain, with the rest looked up from reference TRBV9 and TRBJ1-1, is DSGVTQTPKHLITATGQRVTLRCSPRSGDLSVYWYQQSLDQGLQFLIQYYNGEERAKGNILERFSAQQFPDLHSELNLSSLELGDSALYFCASSVGRNTEAFFGQGTRLTVV.